This T cell receptor (beta chain) is drawn from a study of cytomegalovirus exposure and HLA in healthy donors. Germline-derived CDR1 and CDR2 are MNHEY and SMNVEV (reference sequence). CDR3 size: 15 residues. V gave up 4 bases and J gave up 11 bases; unmatched junction bases: 16. Whole-study findings and limits: TCR beta sequences reportedly predicted most subjects' HLA-A and HLA-B alleles accurately. Among TCR beta chains, those listed as cytomegalovirus-associated numbered approximately 150. One cluster of highly shared sequence variants probably arose as a sequencing artifact. In vitro checks showed that a few CMV-associated chains really do target CMV antigens.

The PCR ran on 60 Vbeta and 13 Jbeta primers. Sequenced by immunoSEQ multiplex PCR; TCRdb stores in-frame clones only, minus some. Its table records around 210,000 clones. Of note for this clone: What it binds is not known.

The rearrangement joins TRBV27 to TRBJ1-2; 7 nucleotides align to TRBD1. The receptor was isolated from a girl aged 2 to 9 in good health and CMV-seropositive. The sample comprised PBMCs. In DNA form, the CDR3 reads TGTGCCAGCAGTTCCCTCTTAACAGGGGATCTGGGTTACACCTTC. Its translation: CASSSLLTGDLGYTF.